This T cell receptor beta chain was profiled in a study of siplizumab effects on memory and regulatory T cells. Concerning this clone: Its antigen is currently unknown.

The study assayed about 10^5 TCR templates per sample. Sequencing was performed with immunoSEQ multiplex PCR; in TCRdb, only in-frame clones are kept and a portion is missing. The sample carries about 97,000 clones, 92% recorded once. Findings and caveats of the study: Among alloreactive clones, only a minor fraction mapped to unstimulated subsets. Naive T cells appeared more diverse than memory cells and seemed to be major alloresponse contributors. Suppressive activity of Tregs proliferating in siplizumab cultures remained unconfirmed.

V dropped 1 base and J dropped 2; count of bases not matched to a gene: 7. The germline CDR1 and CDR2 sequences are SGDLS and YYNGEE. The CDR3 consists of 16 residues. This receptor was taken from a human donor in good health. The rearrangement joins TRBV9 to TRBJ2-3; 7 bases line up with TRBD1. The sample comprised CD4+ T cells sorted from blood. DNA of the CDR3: TGTGCCAGCAGCGTAAGTCGGGACAGAATCACAGATACGCAGTATTTT. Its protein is CASSVSRDRITDTQYF.